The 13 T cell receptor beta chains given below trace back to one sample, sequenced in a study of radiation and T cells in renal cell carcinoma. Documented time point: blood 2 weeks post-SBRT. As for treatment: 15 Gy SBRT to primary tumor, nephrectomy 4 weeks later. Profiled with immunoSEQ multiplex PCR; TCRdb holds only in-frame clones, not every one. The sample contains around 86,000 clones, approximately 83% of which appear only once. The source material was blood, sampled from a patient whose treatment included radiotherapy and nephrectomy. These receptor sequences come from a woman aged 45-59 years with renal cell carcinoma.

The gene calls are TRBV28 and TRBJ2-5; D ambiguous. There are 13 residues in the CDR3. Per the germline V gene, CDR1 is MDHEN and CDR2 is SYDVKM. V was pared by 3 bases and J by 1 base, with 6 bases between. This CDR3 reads CASSLSVQETQYF. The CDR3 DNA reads TGTGCCAGCAGTTTGAGTGTCCAAGAGACCCAGTACTTC.

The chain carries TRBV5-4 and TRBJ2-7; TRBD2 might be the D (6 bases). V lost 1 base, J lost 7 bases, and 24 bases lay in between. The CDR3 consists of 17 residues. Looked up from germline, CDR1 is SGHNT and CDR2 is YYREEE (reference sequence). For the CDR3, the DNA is TGTGCCAGCAGCTTGATGGGCGGGGCGGAACTTCTGGGGGAGCAGTACTTC. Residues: CASSLMGGAELLGEQYF.

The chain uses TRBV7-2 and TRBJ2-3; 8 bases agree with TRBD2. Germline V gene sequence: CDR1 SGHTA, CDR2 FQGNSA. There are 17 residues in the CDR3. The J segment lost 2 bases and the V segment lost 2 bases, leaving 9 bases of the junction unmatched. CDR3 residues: CASSLQTGGGITDTQYF. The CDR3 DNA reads TGTGCCAGCAGCTTACAGACTGGCGGGGGGATCACAGATACGCAGTATTTT.

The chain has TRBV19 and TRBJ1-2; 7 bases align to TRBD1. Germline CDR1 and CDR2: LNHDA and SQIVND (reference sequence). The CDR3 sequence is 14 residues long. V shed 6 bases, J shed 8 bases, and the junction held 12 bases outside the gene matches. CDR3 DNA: TGTGCCAGTAGCCGGACAGGATTCCCTAAAGGCTACACCTTC. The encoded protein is CASSRTGFPKGYTF.

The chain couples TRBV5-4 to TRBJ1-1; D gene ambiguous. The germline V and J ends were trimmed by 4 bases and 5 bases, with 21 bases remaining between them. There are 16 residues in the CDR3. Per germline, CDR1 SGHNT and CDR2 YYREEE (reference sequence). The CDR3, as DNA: TGTGCCAGCAGCCCGACCCGCGCCTCGGTGGGGACTGAAGCTTTCTTT. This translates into CASSPTRASVGTEAFF.

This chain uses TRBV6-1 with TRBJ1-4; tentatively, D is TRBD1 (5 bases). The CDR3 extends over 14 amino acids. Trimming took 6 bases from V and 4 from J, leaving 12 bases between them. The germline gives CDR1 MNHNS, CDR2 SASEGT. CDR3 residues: CASSAGTGNEKLFF. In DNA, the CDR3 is TGTGCCAGCAGCGCGGGGACCGGTAATGAAAAACTGTTTTTT.

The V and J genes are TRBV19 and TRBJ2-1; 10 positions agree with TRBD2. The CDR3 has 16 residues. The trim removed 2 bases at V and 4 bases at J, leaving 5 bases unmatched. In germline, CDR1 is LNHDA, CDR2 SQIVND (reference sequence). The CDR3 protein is CASSISSGRMYNEQFF. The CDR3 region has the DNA TGTGCCAGTAGTATATCTAGCGGGAGAATGTACAATGAGCAGTTCTTC.

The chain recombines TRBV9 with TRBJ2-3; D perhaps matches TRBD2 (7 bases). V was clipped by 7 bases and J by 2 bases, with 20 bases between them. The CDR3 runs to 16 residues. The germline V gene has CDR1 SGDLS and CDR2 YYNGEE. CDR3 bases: TGTGCCAGCGTTCCAGAGTCGGGGGGCAACACAGATACGCAGTATTTT. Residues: CASVPESGGNTDTQYF.

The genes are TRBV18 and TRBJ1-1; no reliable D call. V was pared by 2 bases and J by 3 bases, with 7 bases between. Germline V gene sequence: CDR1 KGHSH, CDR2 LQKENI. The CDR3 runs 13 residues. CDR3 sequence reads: CASSPGKDTEAFF. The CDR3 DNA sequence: TGTGCCAGCTCACCAGGGAAGGACACTGAAGCTTTCTTT.

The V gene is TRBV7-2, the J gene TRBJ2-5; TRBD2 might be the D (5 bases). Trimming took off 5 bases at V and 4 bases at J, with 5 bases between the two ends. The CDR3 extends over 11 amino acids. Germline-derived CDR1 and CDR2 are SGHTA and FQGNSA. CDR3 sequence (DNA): TGTGCCAGCAGCGAGGGAGAGACCCAGTACTTC. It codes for CASSEGETQYF.

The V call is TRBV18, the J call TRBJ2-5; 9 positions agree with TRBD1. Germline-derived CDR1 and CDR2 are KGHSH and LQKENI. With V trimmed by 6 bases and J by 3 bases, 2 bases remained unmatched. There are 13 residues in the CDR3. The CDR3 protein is CASSGDREETQYF. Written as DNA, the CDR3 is TGTGCCAGCTCGGGGGACAGGGAAGAGACCCAGTACTTC.

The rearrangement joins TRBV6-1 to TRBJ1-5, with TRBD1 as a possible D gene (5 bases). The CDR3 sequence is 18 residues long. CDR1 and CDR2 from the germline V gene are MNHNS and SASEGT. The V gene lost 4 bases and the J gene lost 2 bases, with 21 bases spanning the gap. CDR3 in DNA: TGTGCCAGCAGTGGAATCTCAGGGTGGAGGGTGGGCAATCAGCCCCAGCATTTT. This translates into CASSGISGWRVGNQPQHF.

The CDR3 region has the DNA TGTGCCACCCGGACTAGCGGCACAGATACGCAGTATTTT. Protein: CATRTSGTDTQYF. This chain uses TRBV6-6 with TRBJ2-3, with 9 bases that match TRBD2. The germline V gene has CDR1 MNHNY and CDR2 SVGAGI (reference sequence). The CDR3 consists of 13 residues. J lost 1 base, V lost 10 bases, and 3 bases had no gene match.